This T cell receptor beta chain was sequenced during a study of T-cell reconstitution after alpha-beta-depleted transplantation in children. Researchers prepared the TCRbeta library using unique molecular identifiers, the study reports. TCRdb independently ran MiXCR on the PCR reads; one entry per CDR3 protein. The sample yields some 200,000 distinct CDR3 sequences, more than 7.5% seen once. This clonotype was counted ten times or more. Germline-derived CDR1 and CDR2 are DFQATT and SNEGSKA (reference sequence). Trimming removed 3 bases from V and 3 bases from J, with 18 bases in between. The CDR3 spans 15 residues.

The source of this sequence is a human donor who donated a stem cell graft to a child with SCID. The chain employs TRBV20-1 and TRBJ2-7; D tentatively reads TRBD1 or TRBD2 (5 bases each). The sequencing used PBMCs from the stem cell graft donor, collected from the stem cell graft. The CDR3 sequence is CSARPSQGPDYEQYF. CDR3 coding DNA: TGCAGTGCTAGGCCCTCCCAGGGACCGGACTACGAGCAGTACTTC.